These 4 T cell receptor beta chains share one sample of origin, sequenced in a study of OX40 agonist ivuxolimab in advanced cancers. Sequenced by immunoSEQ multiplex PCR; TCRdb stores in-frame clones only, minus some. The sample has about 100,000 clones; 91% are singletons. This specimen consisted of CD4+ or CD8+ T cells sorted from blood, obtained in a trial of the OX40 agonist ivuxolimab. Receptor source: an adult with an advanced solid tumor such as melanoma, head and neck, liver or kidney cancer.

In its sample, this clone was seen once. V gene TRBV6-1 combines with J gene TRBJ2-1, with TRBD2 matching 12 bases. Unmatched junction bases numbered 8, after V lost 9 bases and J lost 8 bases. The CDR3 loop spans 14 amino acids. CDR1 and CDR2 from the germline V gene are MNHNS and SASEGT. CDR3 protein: CASGTSGRSDEQFF. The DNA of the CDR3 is TGTGCCAGTGGTACTAGCGGGAGGTCAGATGAGCAGTTCTTC.

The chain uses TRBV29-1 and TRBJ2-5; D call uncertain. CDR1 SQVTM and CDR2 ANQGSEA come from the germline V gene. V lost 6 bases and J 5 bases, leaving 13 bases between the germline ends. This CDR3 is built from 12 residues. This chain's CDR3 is CSVERVGETQYF. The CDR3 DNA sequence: TGCAGCGTCGAAAGGGTCGGTGAGACCCAGTACTTC.

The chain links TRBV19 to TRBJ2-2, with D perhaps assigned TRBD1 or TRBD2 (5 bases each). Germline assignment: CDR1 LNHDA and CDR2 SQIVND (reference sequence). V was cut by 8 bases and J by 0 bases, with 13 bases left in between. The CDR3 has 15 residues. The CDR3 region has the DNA TGTGCCAGTGTCAGGGAGATCGCGAACACCGGGGAGCTGTTTTTT. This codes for CASVREIANTGELFF.

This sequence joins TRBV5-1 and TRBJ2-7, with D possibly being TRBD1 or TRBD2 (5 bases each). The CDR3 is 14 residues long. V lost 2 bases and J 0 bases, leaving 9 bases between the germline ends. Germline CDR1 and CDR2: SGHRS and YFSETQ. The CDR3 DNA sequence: TGCGCCAGCAGCTTCTGGGGGAGCTCCTACGAGCAGTACTTC. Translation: CASSFWGSSYEQYF.